What follows are 5 T cell receptor beta chains derived from one specimen sequenced in a study of early T cells in non-severe SARS-CoV-2 infection. TCRdb fed the 5' RACE reads into MiXCR, producing one record per CDR3 protein. The sample contains more than 65,000 distinct CDR3 sequences, approximately 4.6% of which appear only once. Sequenced here: whole blood, sampled at baseline. These receptors all come from an adult who was a healthcare worker with PCR-confirmed SARS-CoV-2 infection or an uninfected control (not recorded which). The donor label of this sample is uncertain.

The V gene is TRBV20-1, the J gene TRBJ2-5, with D possibly matching TRBD1 (6 bases). The length of the CDR3 is 15 residues. The germline V gene has CDR1 DFQATT and CDR2 SNEGSKA (reference sequence). Trimming shortened V by 6 bases and J by 5 bases, and 22 bases separated the two germline ends. The DNA for the CDR3 is TGCAGTGCCATCGATCACAACAGGGTCGGGGAGACCCAGTACTTC. Protein product: CSAIDHNRVGETQYF.

This clonotype was counted many times. This chain links TRBV7-3 with TRBJ2-5; D remains ambiguous. Trimming stripped 5 bases from V and 5 bases from J, with 12 bases between. Germline V gene lookup returns CDR1 SGHTA and CDR2 FQGTGA. The CDR3 runs 13 residues. This CDR3 is CASSTNIGETQYF. In nucleotides, the CDR3 is TGTGCCAGCAGCACTAACATCGGTGAGACCCAGTACTTC.

CDR3 amino acids: CASSVDSSRPYEQYF. DNA for the CDR3: TGTGCCAGCAGCGTAGATAGTTCCAGACCCTACGAGCAGTACTTC. This sequence joins TRBV9 and TRBJ2-7, with D uncertain. The CDR3 is 15 amino acids. V was cut by 0 bases and J by 2 bases, with 12 bases left in between. Germline V gene sequence: CDR1 SGDLS, CDR2 YYNGEE.

This clonotype was observed a few times. The chain couples TRBV12-5 to TRBJ2-2; 9 bases align to TRBD1. CDR3 length: 17 amino acids. Losses at the gene ends were 2 bases for V and 1 base for J; bases not matched to a gene: 5. Looked up from germline, CDR1 is LGHNT and CDR2 is FRNRAP. CDR3 nucleotide sequence: TGTGCTAGTGGTTTGCGGACAGGGGAATTGAACACCGGGGAGCTGTTTTTT. Translated, it gives CASGLRTGELNTGELFF.

This clonotype was seen ten or more times. This chain joins TRBV13 and TRBJ2-7, with 10 bases lining up with TRBD2. Germline CDR1 is PRHDT and CDR2 is FYEKMQ (reference sequence). V gave up 5 bases and J gave up 3 bases; unmatched junction bases: 1. The CDR3 contains 13 residues. The CDR3 spells CASSPSGGYEQYF. The CDR3 bases are TGTGCCAGCAGCCCTAGCGGGGGCTACGAGCAGTACTTC.